Sequencing of this T cell receptor (beta chain) was carried out in a study of siplizumab effects on memory and regulatory T cells. Study observations and caveats: Naive T cell populations appeared to exhibit greater diversity than memory cells and appeared to be major alloresponse contributors. In roughly 75-97% of proliferating CD4+ or CD8+ clones, a naive or memory phenotype could not be assigned.

The study assayed some 110,000 TCR templates per sample. This table comes from immunoSEQ multiplex PCR, and its TCRdb copy is limited to in-frame clones, with some not included. This table has about 48,000 clones, about 90% appearing once. CDR1 is SGHAT and CDR2 is FQNNGV in the germline V gene. The V gene lost 5 bases and the J gene lost 6 bases, with 20 bases spanning the gap. The CDR3 totals 16 residues. Concerning this clone itself: Its target is unknown.

Sequencing of unstimulated naive, memory, effector memory and TEMRA subsets was performed in three donor pairs. Sequenced material: naive CD8+ T cells sorted from blood. This TCR came from a human donor in good health. This chain connects TRBV11-2 to TRBJ2-1, with a possible D match to TRBD1 (6 bases). CDR3 protein: CASSTWGLISANEQFF. CDR3 bases: TGTGCCAGCAGCACCTGGGGGCTGATATCGGCCAATGAGCAGTTCTTC.